The T cell receptor (beta chain) under discussion was sequenced for a study of Graves' ophthalmopathy and Graves' hyperthyroidism. Across the study: By definition, stable hyperthyroidism involved no ophthalmopathy within 18 months of follow-up.

V lost 2 bases, J lost 1 base, and 14 bases lay in between. This CDR3 is 16 amino acids long. The authors amplified TCR beta CDR3 regions, and they did so from RNA transcripts for repertoire sequencing. RT-PCR was first run with HTBI primers, then multiplex PCR in a second round. TCRdb recomputed calls from the multiplex PCR reads with MiXCR, one row per CDR3 protein. The table records some 1.1 million distinct CDR3 sequences, about 35% of them present only once. Patients in the hyperthyroidism group, adults aged 18 to 65, were newly diagnosed, under 2 months' duration. Diagnosis relied on clinical symptoms, serum thyroxine, TRAb, thyroid ultrasound and orbital computed tomography. This clonotype was detected only a few times. What it binds is not known. General study results and limits: Ophthalmopathy progression cases were predicted by the model with approximately 66% sensitivity and about 72% specificity.

The TCR was taken from an adult man with Graves' hyperthyroidism. Material: peripheral blood or thyroid tissue (not recorded which). The chain employs TRBV12-3 or TRBV12-4 and TRBJ1-1, with D possibly TRBD1 on 6 matching bases. The CDR3 protein is CASSLTTGPWNTEAFF. The CDR3, as DNA: TGTGCCAGCAGTTTAACAACAGGGCCGTGGAACACTGAAGCTTTCTTT.